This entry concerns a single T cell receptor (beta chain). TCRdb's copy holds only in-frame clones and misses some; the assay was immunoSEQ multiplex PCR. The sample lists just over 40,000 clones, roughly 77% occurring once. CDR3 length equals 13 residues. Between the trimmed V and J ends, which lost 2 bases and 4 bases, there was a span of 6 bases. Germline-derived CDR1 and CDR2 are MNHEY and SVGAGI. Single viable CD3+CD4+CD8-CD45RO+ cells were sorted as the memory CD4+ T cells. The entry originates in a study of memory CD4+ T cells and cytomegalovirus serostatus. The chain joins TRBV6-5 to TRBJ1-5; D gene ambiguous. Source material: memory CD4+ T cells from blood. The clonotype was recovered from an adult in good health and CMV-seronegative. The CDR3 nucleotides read TGTGCCAGCAGTTACAGTAGAAATCAGCCCCAGCATTTT. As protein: CASSYSRNQPQHF.